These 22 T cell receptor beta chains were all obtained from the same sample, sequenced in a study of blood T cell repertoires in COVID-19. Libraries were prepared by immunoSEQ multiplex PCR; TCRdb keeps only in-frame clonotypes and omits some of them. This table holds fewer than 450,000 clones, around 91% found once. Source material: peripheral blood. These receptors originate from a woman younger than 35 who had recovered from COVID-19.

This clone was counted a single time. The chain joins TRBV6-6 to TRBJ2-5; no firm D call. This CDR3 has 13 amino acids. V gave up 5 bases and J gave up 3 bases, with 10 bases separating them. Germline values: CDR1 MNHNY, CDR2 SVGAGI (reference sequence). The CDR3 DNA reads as TGTGCCAGCAGTACCGGGTGGGAAGAGACCCAGTACTTC. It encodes CASSTGWEETQYF.

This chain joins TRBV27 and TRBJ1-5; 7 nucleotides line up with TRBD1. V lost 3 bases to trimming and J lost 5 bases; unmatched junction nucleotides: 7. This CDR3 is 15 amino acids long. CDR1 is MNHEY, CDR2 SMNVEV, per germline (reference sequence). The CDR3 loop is CASSFHTGEDQPQHF. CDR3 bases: TGTGCCAGCAGTTTTCACACAGGGGAGGATCAGCCCCAGCATTTT.

CDR3 coding DNA: TGTGCCAGCAGTTACTCTAGCCACAAGCCATACAATGAGCAGTTCTTC. This translates into CASSYSSHKPYNEQFF. The chain links TRBV6-2 or TRBV6-3 to TRBJ2-1; D unresolved. There are 16 residues in the CDR3. Germline V lookup: CDR1 MNHEY, CDR2 SVGEGT. V gave up 0 bases and J gave up 4 bases, with 13 bases separating them.

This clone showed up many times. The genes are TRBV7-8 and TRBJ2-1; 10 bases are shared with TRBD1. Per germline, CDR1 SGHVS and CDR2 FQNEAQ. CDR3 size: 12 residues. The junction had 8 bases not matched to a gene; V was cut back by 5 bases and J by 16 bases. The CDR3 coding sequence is TGTGCCAGCAGCCCGGGACAGGGGCTCCCCTTCTTC. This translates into CASSPGQGLPFF. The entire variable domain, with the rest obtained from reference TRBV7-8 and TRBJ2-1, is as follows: GAGVSQSPRYKVAKRGQDVALRCDPISGHVSLFWYQQALGQGPEFLTYFQNEAQLDKSGLPSDRFFAERPEGSVSTLKIQRTQQEDSAVYLCASSPGQGLPFFGPGTRLTVL.

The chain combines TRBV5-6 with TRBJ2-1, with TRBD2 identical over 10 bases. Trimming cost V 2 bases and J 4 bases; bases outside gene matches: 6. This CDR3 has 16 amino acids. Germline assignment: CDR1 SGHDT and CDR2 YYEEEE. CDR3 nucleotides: TGTGCCAGCAGCTTCGCGCTAGCGGGAGTGTACAATGAGCAGTTCTTC. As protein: CASSFALAGVYNEQFF.

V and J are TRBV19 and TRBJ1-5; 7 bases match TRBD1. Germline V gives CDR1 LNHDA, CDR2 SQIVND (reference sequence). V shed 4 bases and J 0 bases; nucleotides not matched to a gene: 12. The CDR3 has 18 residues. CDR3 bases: TGTGCCAGTAGTACCACCAGGGTCACAGGGGCTAGCAATCAGCCCCAGCATTTT. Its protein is CASSTTRVTGASNQPQHF. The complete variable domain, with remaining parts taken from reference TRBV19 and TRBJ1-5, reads DGGITQSPKYLFRKEGQNVTLSCEQNLNHDAMYWYRQDPGQGLRLIYYSQIVNDFQKGDIAEGYSVSREKKESFPLTVTSAQKNPTAFYLCASSTTRVTGASNQPQHFGDGTRLSIL.

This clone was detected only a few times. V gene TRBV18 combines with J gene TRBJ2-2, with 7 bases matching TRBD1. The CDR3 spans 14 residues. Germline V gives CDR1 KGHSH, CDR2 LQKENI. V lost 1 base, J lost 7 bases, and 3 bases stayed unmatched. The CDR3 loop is CASSPQGAGGELFF. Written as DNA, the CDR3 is TGTGCCAGCTCACCACAGGGGGCCGGCGGGGAGCTGTTTTTT. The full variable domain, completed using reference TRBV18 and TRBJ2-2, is NAGVMQNPRHLVRRRGQEARLRCSPMKGHSHVYWYRQLPEEGLKFMVYLQKENIIDESGMPKERFSAEFPKEGPSILRIQQVVRGDSAAYFCASSPQGAGGELFFGEGSRLTVL.

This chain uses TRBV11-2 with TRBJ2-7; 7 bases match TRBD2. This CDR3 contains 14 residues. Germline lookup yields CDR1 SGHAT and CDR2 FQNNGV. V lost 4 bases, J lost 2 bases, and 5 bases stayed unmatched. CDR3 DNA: TGTGCCAGCAGCTCAGGGACTACCGCCTACGAGCAGTACGTC. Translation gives CASSSGTTAYEQYV.

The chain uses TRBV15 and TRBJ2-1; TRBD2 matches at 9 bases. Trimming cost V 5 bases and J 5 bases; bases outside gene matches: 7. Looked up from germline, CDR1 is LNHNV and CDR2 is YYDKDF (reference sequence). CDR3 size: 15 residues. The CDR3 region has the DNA TGTGCCACCAGCTTGGGCGGGAGGGTCCACAATGAGCAGTTCTTC. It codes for CATSLGGRVHNEQFF.

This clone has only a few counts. As DNA, the CDR3 is TGTGCCAGCAGTCCTAACCTGGGAGAACTGAACACTGAAGCTTTCTTT. Amino acid sequence: CASSPNLGELNTEAFF. The V call is TRBV25-1, the J call TRBJ1-1, with D hard to call. CDR3 length: 16 residues. V lost 5 bases to trimming and J lost 0 bases, with 16 bases between them. Germline V gene data show CDR1 as MGHDK and CDR2 as SYGVNS.

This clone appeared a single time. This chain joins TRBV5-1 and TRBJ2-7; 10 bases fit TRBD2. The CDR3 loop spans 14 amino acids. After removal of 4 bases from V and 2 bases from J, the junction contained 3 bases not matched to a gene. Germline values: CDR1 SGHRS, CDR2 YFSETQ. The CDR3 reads CASSPLAGAYEQYV. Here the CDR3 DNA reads TGCGCCAGCAGCCCCCTAGCGGGAGCCTACGAGCAGTACGTC.

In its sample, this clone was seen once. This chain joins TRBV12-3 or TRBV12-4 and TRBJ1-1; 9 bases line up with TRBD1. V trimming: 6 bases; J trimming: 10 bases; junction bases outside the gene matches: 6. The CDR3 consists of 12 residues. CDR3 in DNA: TGTGCCAGCAGAGGTGGGACAGGGCGAGCTTTCTTT. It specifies CASRGGTGRAFF.

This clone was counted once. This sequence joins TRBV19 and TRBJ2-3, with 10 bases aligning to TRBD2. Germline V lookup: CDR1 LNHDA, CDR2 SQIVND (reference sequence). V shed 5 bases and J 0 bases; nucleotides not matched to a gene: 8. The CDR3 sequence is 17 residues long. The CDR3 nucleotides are TGTGCCAGTAGTGCTGCTAGCGGGAGAAGTAGCACAGATACGCAGTATTTT. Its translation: CASSAASGRSSTDTQYF.

For the CDR3, the DNA is TGCGCCAGCAGCCAACGTTCCTCACCCCTCCACTTT. This encodes CASSQRSSPLHF. The chain joins TRBV4-3 to TRBJ1-6, with D uncertain. Germline CDR1 is LGHNA and CDR2 is YSLEER. The CDR3 has 12 amino acids. Trimming shortened V by 2 bases and J by 10 bases, and 6 bases separated the two germline ends.

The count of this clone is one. The CDR3 DNA reads TGTGCCAGCAGACGTCAGGGGAATTCTGGAAACACCATATATTTT. It codes for CASRRQGNSGNTIYF. The chain has TRBV27 and TRBJ1-3; D is possibly TRBD1 (6 bases). Trimming left V 6 bases short and J 1 base short, with 13 bases between. CDR3 length: 15 residues. The germline gives CDR1 MNHEY, CDR2 SMNVEV (reference sequence).

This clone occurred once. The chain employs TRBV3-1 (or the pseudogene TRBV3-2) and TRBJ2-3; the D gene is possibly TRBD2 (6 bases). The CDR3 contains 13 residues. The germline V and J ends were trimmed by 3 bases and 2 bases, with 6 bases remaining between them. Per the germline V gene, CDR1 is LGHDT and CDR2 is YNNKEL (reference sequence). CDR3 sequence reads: CASSQGLTDTQYF. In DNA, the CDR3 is TGTGCCAGCAGCCAGGGACTCACAGATACGCAGTATTTT.

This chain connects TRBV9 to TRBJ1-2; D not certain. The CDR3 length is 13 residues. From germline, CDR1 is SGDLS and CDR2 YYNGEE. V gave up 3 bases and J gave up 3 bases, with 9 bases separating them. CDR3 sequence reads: CASSDRYHYGYTF. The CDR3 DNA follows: TGTGCCAGCAGCGACCGGTATCACTATGGCTACACCTTC. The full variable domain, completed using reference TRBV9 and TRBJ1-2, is DSGVTQTPKHLITATGQRVTLRCSPRSGDLSVYWYQQSLDQGLQFLIQYYNGEERAKGNILERFSAQQFPDLHSELNLSSLELGDSALYFCASSDRYHYGYTFGSGTRLTVV.

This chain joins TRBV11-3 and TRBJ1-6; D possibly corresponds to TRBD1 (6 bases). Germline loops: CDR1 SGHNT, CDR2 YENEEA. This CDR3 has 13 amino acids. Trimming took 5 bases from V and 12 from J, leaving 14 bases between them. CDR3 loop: CASSHRTEEPLHF. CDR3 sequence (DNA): TGTGCCAGCAGCCACCGGACAGAAGAACCCCTCCACTTT. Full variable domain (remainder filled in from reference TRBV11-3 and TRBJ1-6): EAGVVQSPRYKIIEKKQPVAFWCNPISGHNTLYWYLQNLGQGPELLIRYENEEAVDDSQLPKDRFSAERLKGVDSTLKIQPAELGDSAVYLCASSHRTEEPLHFGNGTRLTVT.

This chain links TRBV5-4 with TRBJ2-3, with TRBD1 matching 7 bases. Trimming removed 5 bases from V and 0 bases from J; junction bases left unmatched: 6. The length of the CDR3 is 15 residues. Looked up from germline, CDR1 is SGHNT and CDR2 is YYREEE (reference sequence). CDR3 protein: CASRSTGASTDTQYF. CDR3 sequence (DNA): TGTGCCAGCAGATCCACAGGGGCCAGCACAGATACGCAGTATTTT.

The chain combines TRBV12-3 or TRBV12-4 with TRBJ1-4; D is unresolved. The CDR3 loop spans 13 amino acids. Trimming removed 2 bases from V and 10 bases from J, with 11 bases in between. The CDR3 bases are TGTGCCAGCAGTTTATGGTCCCGGGGAAAACTGTTTTTT. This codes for CASSLWSRGKLFF.

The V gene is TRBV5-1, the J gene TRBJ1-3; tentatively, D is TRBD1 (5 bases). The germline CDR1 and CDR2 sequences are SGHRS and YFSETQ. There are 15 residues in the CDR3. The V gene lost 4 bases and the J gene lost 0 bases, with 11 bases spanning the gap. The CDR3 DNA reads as TGCGCCAGCAGCGACAGCGTTAACTCTGGAAACACCATATATTTT. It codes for CASSDSVNSGNTIYF. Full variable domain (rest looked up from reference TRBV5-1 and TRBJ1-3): KAGVTQTPRYLIKTRGQQVTLSCSPISGHRSVSWYQQTPGQGLQFLFEYFSETQRNKGNFPGRFSGRQFSNSRSEMNVSTLELGDSALYLCASSDSVNSGNTIYFGEGSWLTVV.

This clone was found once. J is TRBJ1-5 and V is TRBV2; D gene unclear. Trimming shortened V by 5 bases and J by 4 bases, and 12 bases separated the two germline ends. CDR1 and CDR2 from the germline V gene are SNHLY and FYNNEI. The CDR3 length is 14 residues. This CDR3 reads CASSYSNSNQPQHF. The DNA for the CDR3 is TGTGCCAGCAGTTACAGCAACTCAAATCAGCCCCAGCATTTT. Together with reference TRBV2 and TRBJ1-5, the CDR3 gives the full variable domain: EPEVTQTPSHQVTQMGQEVILRCVPISNHLYFYWYRQILGQKVEFLVSFYNNEISEKSEIFDDQFSVERPDGSNFTLKIRSTKLEDSAMYFCASSYSNSNQPQHFGDGTRLSIL.